The 24 T cell receptor beta chains below come from one sample, sequenced in a study of T-cell memory formation after mild COVID-19. MiXCR was run by TCRdb on the 5' RACE reads, yielding one entry per CDR3 protein. This table holds about 110,000 distinct CDR3 sequences, 15% to 20% found once. The specimen was PBMCs or a T cell subset sorted from them (not recorded which). All receptors come from a man aged 18-30 years who had mild COVID-19 (a few samples of this study predate the infection). Cell type and time point are not known.

The chain recombines TRBV28 with TRBJ1-6; 7 bases match TRBD1. V trimming: 8 bases; J trimming: 5 bases; junction bases outside the gene matches: 9. The germline V gene has CDR1 MDHEN and CDR2 SYDVKM. The CDR3 runs to 15 residues. CDR3 in DNA: TGTGCCAGCCGAGAGGGGGCGAACCATAATTCACCCCTCCACTTT. Protein product: CASREGANHNSPLHF.

The chain has TRBV12-3 or TRBV12-4 and TRBJ2-1; a possible D gene is TRBD1 (5 bases). The CDR3 loop spans 14 amino acids. With 6 bases removed from V and 0 bases from J, the gap between germline ends came to 9 bases. The CDR3 here is CASRRQSSYNEQFF. The CDR3 DNA follows: TGTGCCAGCAGACGACAGAGCTCCTACAATGAGCAGTTCTTC.

V and J are TRBV10-3 and TRBJ2-5, with a weak D call TRBD2 (6 bases). The germline V gene encodes CDR1 ENHRY and CDR2 SYGVKD. V lost 9 bases, J lost 2 bases, and 10 bases lay in between. This CDR3 contains 12 residues. The CDR3 protein is CAIGTSQETQYF. The CDR3, as DNA: TGTGCCATAGGGACTTCACAAGAGACCCAGTACTTC.

V usage is TRBV12-3 or TRBV12-4 and J usage is TRBJ1-3; D is ambiguous. The CDR3 runs to 11 residues. Trimming shortened V by 7 bases and J by 2 bases, and 3 bases separated the two germline ends. CDR3 nucleotides: TGTGCCAGCACCCCTGGAAACACCATATATTTT. Translating gives CASTPGNTIYF.

In DNA, the CDR3 is TGTGCCAGCAGCGCAAGGGACAGGGGGCTCGATGAGCAGTTCTTC. It yields the protein CASSARDRGLDEQFF. This rearrangement joins TRBV7-2 to TRBJ2-1, with 12 positions matching TRBD1. The ends lost 5 bases at V and 8 bases at J; junction bases unmatched: 7. Germline V gives CDR1 SGHTA, CDR2 FQGNSA. This CDR3 region has 15 residues. The full variable domain, completed using reference TRBV7-2 and TRBJ2-1, is GAGVSQSPSNKVTEKGKDVELRCDPISGHTALYWYRQSLGQGLEFLIYFQGNSAPDKSGLPSDRFSAERTGGSVSTLTIQRTQQEDSAVYLCASSARDRGLDEQFFGPGTRLTVL.

Only a few counts were recorded for this clonotype. CDR3 loop: CASRTSGQPQHF. CDR3 coding DNA: TGTGCCAGCAGGACCTCTGGCCAGCCCCAGCATTTT. The chain couples TRBV7-8 to TRBJ1-5; D unclear. CDR3 length: 12 residues. The V gene lost 6 bases and the J gene lost 7 bases, with 10 bases spanning the gap. CDR1 is SGHVS, CDR2 FQNEAQ, per germline.

CDR3 residues: CASSLATGANYGYTF. CDR3 bases: TGCGCCAGCAGCTTGGCGACAGGGGCTAACTATGGCTACACCTTC. The chain couples TRBV5-1 to TRBJ1-2; 8 positions match TRBD1. The V gene end was trimmed by 0 bases and the J gene end by 0 bases; junction bases not matched to a gene: 1. The V gene's germline CDR1 is SGHRS and CDR2 YFSETQ. The CDR3 is 15 amino acids. The entire variable domain, with the rest obtained from reference TRBV5-1 and TRBJ1-2, is as follows: KAGVTQTPRYLIKTRGQQVTLSCSPISGHRSVSWYQQTPGQGLQFLFEYFSETQRNKGNFPGRFSGRQFSNSRSEMNVSTLELGDSALYLCASSLATGANYGYTFGSGTRLTVV.

In its sample, this clonotype was seen a few times. The chain couples TRBV7-2 to TRBJ1-2; 8 nucleotides agree with TRBD1. V trimming: 5 bases; J trimming: 8 bases; junction bases outside the gene matches: 10. The CDR3 contains 14 residues. Germline V lookup: CDR1 SGHTA, CDR2 FQGNSA. The CDR3 DNA follows: TGTGCCAGCAGCGGTCGGACAGGGTCGTTCGGCTACACCTTC. Translated: CASSGRTGSFGYTF.

This clonotype was found a few times. The V call is TRBV6-2 or TRBV6-3, the J call TRBJ2-7; D call uncertain. Germline V CDR1 and CDR2: MNHEY, SVGEGT. The V gene lost 7 bases and the J gene lost 2 bases, with 6 bases spanning the gap. The CDR3 sequence is 11 residues long. The DNA of the CDR3 is TGTGCCAGCACCGATCCCTACGAGCAGTACTTC. It translates to CASTDPYEQYF.

The sample holds a few counts of this clonotype. The CDR3 here is CASTGREGDTQYF. CDR3 DNA sequence: TGTGCCAGCACCGGACGGGAGGGGGATACGCAGTATTTT. The chain couples TRBV3-1 to TRBJ2-3; 8 positions agree with TRBD2. V trimming: 7 bases; J trimming: 6 bases; junction bases outside the gene matches: 6. The CDR3 is 13 residues long. Germline V lookup: CDR1 LGHDT, CDR2 YNNKEL (reference sequence).

The gene calls are TRBV7-2 and TRBJ1-3; no clear D. From germline, CDR1 is SGHTA and CDR2 FQGNSA. V was cut by 2 bases and J by 0 bases, with 20 bases left in between. CDR3 length: 19 residues. This CDR3 reads CASSLIFPPRAISGNTIYF. CDR3 nucleotides: TGTGCCAGCAGCTTAATCTTTCCCCCTCGTGCAATCTCTGGAAACACCATATATTTT.

The chain uses TRBV5-1 and TRBJ2-3; 9 nucleotides line up with TRBD2. Trimming took 2 bases from V and 4 from J; bases not matched to a gene: 5. The CDR3 contains 15 residues. The germline V gene has CDR1 SGHRS and CDR2 YFSETQ. For the CDR3, the DNA is TGCGCCAGCAGCTTTGGACTAGCGACGGCAGATACGCAGTATTTT. This gives the protein CASSFGLATADTQYF.

This clonotype came up a few times. This rearrangement joins TRBV7-3 to TRBJ2-7; D uncertain. The germline V gene has CDR1 SGHTA and CDR2 FQGTGA. This CDR3 contains 10 residues. Trimming pared 4 bases from V and 6 bases from J, leaving 4 bases between. CDR3 sequence: CASSYSEQYV. The DNA for the CDR3 is TGTGCCAGCAGCTACAGCGAGCAGTACGTC.

This clonotype was counted only a few times. The rearrangement joins TRBV20-1 to TRBJ1-5; the D is unclear. Trimming left V 4 bases short and J 3 bases short, with 13 bases between. The CDR3 has 14 residues. Germline CDR1 reads DFQATT; CDR2 reads SNEGSKA (reference sequence). The CDR3 DNA follows: TGCAGTGCTAAAATCCGGGCCTTCAATCAGCCCCAGCATTTT. Its protein product is CSAKIRAFNQPQHF.

The chain carries TRBV6-2 or TRBV6-3 and TRBJ1-1, with TRBD1 matching 12 bases. The germline CDR1 and CDR2 sequences are MNHEY and SVGEGT. The CDR3 covers 15 residues. The V segment lost 5 bases and the J segment 5 bases; nucleotides outside the gene matches: 6. The CDR3 coding sequence is TGTGCCAGCAGTAGCGGGACAGGGGGCAAGACTGAAGCTTTCTTT. Residues: CASSSGTGGKTEAFF.

The rearrangement joins TRBV7-2 to TRBJ2-2; the D is unclear. Germline V lookup: CDR1 SGHTA, CDR2 FQGNSA. Trimming left V 1 base short and J 4 bases short, with 7 bases between. CDR3 length: 14 residues. As DNA, the CDR3 is TGTGCCAGCAGCTTAGGCCTTATCACCGGGGAGCTGTTTTTT. The encoded protein is CASSLGLITGELFF.

The rearrangement uses TRBV7-2 and TRBJ1-4; D gene uncertain. The CDR3 is 14 residues long. Germline CDR1 reads SGHTA; CDR2 reads FQGNSA. V lost 5 bases and J 3 bases, leaving 10 bases between the germline ends. The CDR3 is CASSPTTANEKLFF. The CDR3 region has the DNA TGTGCCAGCAGCCCGACTACGGCTAATGAAAAACTGTTTTTT.

The chain is built from TRBV12-3 or TRBV12-4 and TRBJ1-5; a weak D match, TRBD1 (6 bases). The V end lost 6 bases, the J end lost 4 bases, and 13 bases lay between the germline ends. CDR3 length: 14 amino acids. CDR3 DNA sequence: TGTGCCAGCAGCTCTCGGACAGAGAATCAGCCCCAGCATTTT. Protein sequence: CASSSRTENQPQHF.

A few counts support this clonotype. V and J are TRBV2 and TRBJ1-1; TRBD1 aligns across 8 bases. This CDR3 has 14 residues. The germline V gene has CDR1 SNHLY and CDR2 FYNNEI. Trimming removed 1 base from V and 3 bases from J; junction bases left unmatched: 1. CDR3 region: CASSEGTGHTEAFF. In DNA, the CDR3 is TGTGCCAGCAGTGAAGGGACAGGGCACACTGAAGCTTTCTTT.

In its sample, this clonotype was seen a few times. V and J are TRBV18 and TRBJ2-3; either TRBD1 or TRBD2 may fit D (6 bases each). Germline V gives CDR1 KGHSH, CDR2 LQKENI. This CDR3 region has 16 residues. V lost 5 bases, J lost 4 bases, and 19 bases lay in between. The CDR3 coding sequence is TGTGCCAGCTCAGCTCGAGTGGGGGGCAGCGCAGATACGCAGTATTTT. Protein: CASSARVGGSADTQYF.

V usage is TRBV7-2 and J usage is TRBJ2-5; D is possibly TRBD1 (5 bases). The CDR3 length is 14 residues. Per the germline V gene, CDR1 is SGHTA and CDR2 is FQGNSA. Trimming took off 4 bases at V and 4 bases at J, with 13 bases between the two ends. CDR3 sequence (DNA): TGTGCCAGCAGCTCAACATGGGGCCTAGAGACCCAGTACTTC. Translating it yields CASSSTWGLETQYF.

This clonotype has more than one count but fewer than ten. CDR3: CASSFTGVQPQHF. DNA of the CDR3: TGTGCCAGCAGTTTCACAGGGGTTCAGCCCCAGCATTTT. This sequence joins TRBV7-2 and TRBJ1-5; TRBD1 matches 7 bases. Germline V gene data show CDR1 as SGHTA and CDR2 as FQGNSA. The trim removed 6 bases at V and 6 bases at J, leaving 5 bases unmatched. This CDR3 has 13 residues. The variable domain in full, with the rest retrieved from reference TRBV7-2 and TRBJ1-5, is GAGVSQSPSNKVTEKGKDVELRCDPISGHTALYWYRQSLGQGLEFLIYFQGNSAPDKSGLPSDRFSAERTGGSVSTLTIQRTQQEDSAVYLCASSFTGVQPQHFGDGTRLSIL.

A remark on this clonotype: The CDR3 end shows no conserved phenylalanine or tryptophan, and so a read error is likely. No DNA is shown, since the ends of the CDR3 on it are uncertain; the CDR3 is the one TCRdb lists. The genes are TRBV4-3 and TRBJ2-5; the D call in the table, TRBD1, was not verified against the DNA. Germline CDR1 LGHNA, CDR2 YSLEER. The CDR3 totals 9 residues, both ends included. CDR3 protein: CASSPQGAR.

This clonotype appeared a few times. The chain is built from TRBV7-3 and TRBJ2-2; no definite D call. The length of the CDR3 is 16 residues. The germline CDR1 and CDR2 sequences are SGHTA and FQGTGA. V gave up 4 bases and J gave up 1 base, with 13 bases separating them. CDR3 nucleotide sequence: TGTGCCAGCAGCTCCCTAGGAACCCAGAACACCGGGGAGCTGTTTTTT. Encoded protein: CASSSLGTQNTGELFF.